This T cell receptor beta chain was observed in a study of cytomegalovirus exposure and HLA in healthy donors. There are a few counts of this clone. PCR used 60 Vbeta primers and 13 Jbeta primers. The table came from immunoSEQ multiplex PCR; TCRdb's copy has only in-frame clones and leaves some out. The table lists fewer than 250,000 clones, 60% to 80% of them singletons. The sequenced sample consisted of PBMCs. This TCR was recovered from a young man in good health and CMV-seronegative.

The CDR3 DNA reads TGTGCCAGCAGTCCGGGGGACCTTAATGAAAAACTGTTTTTT. This codes for CASSPGDLNEKLFF. The gene calls are TRBV4-2 and TRBJ1-4; D is possibly TRBD1 (5 bases). Germline V gene lookup returns CDR1 LGHNA and CDR2 YNFKEQ. The CDR3 covers 14 residues. V was trimmed by 6 bases and J by 4 bases, leaving 12 bases between them.